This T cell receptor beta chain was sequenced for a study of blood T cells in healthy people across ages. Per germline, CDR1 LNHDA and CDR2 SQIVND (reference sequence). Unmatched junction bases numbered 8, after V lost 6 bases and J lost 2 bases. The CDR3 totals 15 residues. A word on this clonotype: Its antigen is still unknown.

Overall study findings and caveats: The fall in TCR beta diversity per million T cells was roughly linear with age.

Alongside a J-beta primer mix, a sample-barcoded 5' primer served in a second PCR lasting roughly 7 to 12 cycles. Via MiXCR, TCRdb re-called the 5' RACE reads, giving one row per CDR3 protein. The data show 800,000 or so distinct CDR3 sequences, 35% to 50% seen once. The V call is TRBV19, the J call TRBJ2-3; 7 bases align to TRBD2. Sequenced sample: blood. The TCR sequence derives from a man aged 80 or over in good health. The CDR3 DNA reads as TGTGCCAGTAGACGGTCTAGCGGAACCACAGATACGCAGTATTTT. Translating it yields CASRRSSGTTDTQYF. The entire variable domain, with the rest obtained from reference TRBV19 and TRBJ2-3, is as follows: DGGITQSPKYLFRKEGQNVTLSCEQNLNHDAMYWYRQDPGQGLRLIYYSQIVNDFQKGDIAEGYSVSREKKESFPLTVTSAQKNPTAFYLCASRRSSGTTDTQYFGPGTRLTVL.